This T cell receptor beta chain was sequenced during a study of low-dose radiotherapy and immunotherapy resistance in tumors. Study-wide context: Cohort 1 was given 0.5 Gy fractions every 2 weeks, 6.5 Gy in total. Ipilimumab 1 mg/kg every six weeks, together with nivolumab 240 mg every two weeks, was given intravenously to patients.

Time point indicated: before trial treatment. From germline, CDR1 is SEHNR and CDR2 FQNEAQ (reference sequence). V lost 5 bases and J lost 4; bases outside the gene matches: 10. This CDR3 is 17 amino acids long. This clonotype turned up a few times. TRAV- and TRBV-specific primers were used for first-strand cDNA, which covered alpha and beta chains. TCR amplification used roughly 20 PCR cycles, a constant-region primer and a V-primer adapter. The mRNA which had been isolated was amplified by in vitro transcription. TCRdb re-called the reads through MiXCR, storing one row per CDR3 protein. The sample shows tens of thousands of distinct CDR3 sequences, roughly 29% of them seen only once.

The sequenced sample was PBMCs, obtained before treatment. This TCR was recovered from a male donor with rectosigmoid adenocarcinoma. The rearrangement uses TRBV7-9 and TRBJ2-1, with 11 bases matching TRBD2. The CDR3 coding sequence is TGTGCCAGCAGCCCGGGGGGCGGGACTAGCGGTTACAATGAGCAGTTCTTC. Its protein is CASSPGGGTSGYNEQFF.